This T cell receptor beta chain is from a study of blood T cell repertoires in COVID-19. Study summary: T cells, B-cell-depleted T cells, or PBMCs supplied cDNA or gDNA.

This clone was picked up a small number of times. This CDR3 has 16 residues. With 0 bases removed from V and 0 bases from J, the gap between germline ends came to 10 bases. From germline, CDR1 is SGHRS and CDR2 YFSETQ. Authors' methods: For nucleated cells, counts were estimated from reference gene primer amplification. Sequenced by immunoSEQ multiplex PCR; TCRdb stores in-frame clones only, minus some. V and J calls and clone size are those listed in that table; D and trimming were worked out from the DNA. In the table there are over 200,000 clones, about 83% of which are singletons. The source of this sequence is a woman aged 40 to 49 with active or convalescent COVID-19. The chain has TRBV5-1 and TRBJ1-3; D unresolved. The material sequenced was peripheral blood. The CDR3, as DNA: TGCGCCAGCAGCTTGGAACAGTCCCTCTCTGGAAACACCATATATTTT. The encoded protein is CASSLEQSLSGNTIYF.